This paragraph reports one TCR beta chain. This record comes from a study of blood T cell repertoires in COVID-19. At the level of the study: The United States, Italy and Spain were the sources of the acute and convalescent COVID-19 samples.

Methods used by the authors: Estimates of nucleated cell counts were drawn from the amplification of reference gene primers. Clones were sequenced by immunoSEQ multiplex PCR, and TCRdb holds only the in-frame ones, with some missing. V and J calls and clone size are those listed in that table; D and trimming were worked out from the DNA. Among 88,000 or so clones, about 83% were seen once, and the ten largest hold around 9.7%. Germline loops: CDR1 SGHDT, CDR2 YYEEEE. The CDR3 consists of 17 residues. The trim removed 4 bases at V and 0 bases at J, leaving 6 bases unmatched. Sequencing used peripheral blood. V and J are TRBV5-6 and TRBJ1-4, with 10 bases fitting TRBD1. This receptor was taken from a human donor in a cohort sampled during active COVID-19. The chain's CDR3 is CASSKSTGGPTNEKLFF. DNA of the CDR3: TGTGCCAGCAGCAAGTCGACAGGGGGCCCAACTAATGAAAAACTGTTTTTT.